This T cell receptor beta chain derives from a study of control samples from healthy donors and cancer patients. V was cut by 0 bases and J by 2 bases, with 10 bases left in between. Looked up from germline, CDR1 is SEHNR and CDR2 is FQNEAQ (reference sequence). This CDR3 has 15 residues. Assay used: immunoSEQ multiplex PCR; TCRdb lists only in-frame clones, some missing. The sample carries about 120,000 clones, about 91% recorded once. The sample taken for sequencing was blood. This receptor was identified in a man in his forties or fifties in good health. The chain carries TRBV7-9 and TRBJ2-5; the D is unclear. CDR3 coding DNA: TGTGCCAGCAGCTTAGCGTTGACGGTACAAGAGACCCAGTACTTC. This translates into CASSLALTVQETQYF.